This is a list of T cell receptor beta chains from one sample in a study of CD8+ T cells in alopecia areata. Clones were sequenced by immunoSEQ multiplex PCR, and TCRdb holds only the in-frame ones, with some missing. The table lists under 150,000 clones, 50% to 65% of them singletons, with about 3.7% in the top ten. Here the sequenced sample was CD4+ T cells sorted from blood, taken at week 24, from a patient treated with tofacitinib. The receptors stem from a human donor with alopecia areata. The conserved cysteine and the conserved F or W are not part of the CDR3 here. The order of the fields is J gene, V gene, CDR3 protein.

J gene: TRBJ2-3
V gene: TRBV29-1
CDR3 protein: SVEGAGSTDTQY

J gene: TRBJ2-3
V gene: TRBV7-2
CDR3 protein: ASSPTSGRDTQY

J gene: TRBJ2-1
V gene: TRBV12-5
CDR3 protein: ASVFPNYEQF

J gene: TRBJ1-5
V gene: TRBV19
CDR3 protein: ASSIRTGQQPQH

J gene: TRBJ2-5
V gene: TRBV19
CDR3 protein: ASSAQYQETQY

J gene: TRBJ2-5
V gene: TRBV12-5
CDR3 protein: ASGFRSGQETQY

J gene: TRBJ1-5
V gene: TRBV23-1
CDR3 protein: ASSQSPTVIRWGTSNQPQH

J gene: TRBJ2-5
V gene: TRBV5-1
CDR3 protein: ASSLLGTSGGMETQY

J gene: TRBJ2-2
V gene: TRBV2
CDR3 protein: ASSEFGELF

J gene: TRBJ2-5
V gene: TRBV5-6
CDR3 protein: ASSYTGTGSRETQY

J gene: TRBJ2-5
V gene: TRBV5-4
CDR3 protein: ASSIGTSGRETQY

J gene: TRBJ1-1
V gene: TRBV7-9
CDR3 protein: ASSSYRGVDTEAF

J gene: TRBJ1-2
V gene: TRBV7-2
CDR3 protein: ASSLGTLRYGYT

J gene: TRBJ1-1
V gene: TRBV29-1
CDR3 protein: SVVPPGTGTTEAF

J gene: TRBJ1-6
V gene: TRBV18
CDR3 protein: ASSPATGGVNSPLH

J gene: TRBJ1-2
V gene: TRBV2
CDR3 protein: ASRTERGYT

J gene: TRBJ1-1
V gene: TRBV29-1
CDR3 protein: SVDPGLEAF

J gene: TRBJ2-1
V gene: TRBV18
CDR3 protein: ASSPIPNSYNEQF

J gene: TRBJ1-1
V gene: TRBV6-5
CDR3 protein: ASSSTKTGGAGAF

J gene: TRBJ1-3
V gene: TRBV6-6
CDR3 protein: ASSPRRDTIY

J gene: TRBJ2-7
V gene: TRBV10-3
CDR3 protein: AISGGDRGPEQY

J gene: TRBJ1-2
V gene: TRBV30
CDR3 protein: AWSVGSRART

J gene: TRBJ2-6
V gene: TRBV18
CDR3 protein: ASSPSSGANVLT

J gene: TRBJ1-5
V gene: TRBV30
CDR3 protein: AWSQGGNQPQH

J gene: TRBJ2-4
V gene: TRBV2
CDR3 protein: ASSDSLAKNIQY

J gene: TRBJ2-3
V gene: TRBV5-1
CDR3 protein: ASSPSGGAPDTQY

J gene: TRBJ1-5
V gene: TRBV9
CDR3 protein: ASSAHSNQPQH

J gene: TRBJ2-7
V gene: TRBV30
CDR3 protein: AWSAGGYEQY

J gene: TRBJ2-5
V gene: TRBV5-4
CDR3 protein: ASSFGFSGQETQY

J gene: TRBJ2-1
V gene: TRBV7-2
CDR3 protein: ASSPLGLLNEQF

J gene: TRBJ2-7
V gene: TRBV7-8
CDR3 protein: ASSLGTSGVTSYEQY